The clone carrying this T cell receptor beta chain has a handful of counts. The antigen remains undetermined. TCRdb ran MiXCR on the RT-PCR reads and lists one entry per CDR3 protein. The sample carries about 780,000 distinct CDR3 sequences, approximately 17% recorded once. The CDR3 contains 15 residues. The V gene end was trimmed by 2 bases and the J gene end by 10 bases; junction bases not matched to a gene: 14. CDR1 DFQATT and CDR2 SNEGSKA come from the germline V gene (reference sequence). This sample was included in a study of response to subunit inactivated influenza vaccine. Study-wide findings and caveats: The authors put forward the suggestion that each seasonal influenza vaccination may bring in only a limited number of new T cells.

This sample comprised PBMCs from blood, obtained about 5 days after vaccination. This TCR was recovered from a man aged 50-60 years who received an inactivated influenza vaccine. The chain links TRBV20-1 to TRBJ2-1; 7 bases are shared with TRBD1. Here the CDR3 reads CSARREGTALAEQFF. The CDR3 DNA sequence: TGCAGTGCTAGAAGGGAAGGGACAGCCTTAGCAGAGCAGTTCTTC.